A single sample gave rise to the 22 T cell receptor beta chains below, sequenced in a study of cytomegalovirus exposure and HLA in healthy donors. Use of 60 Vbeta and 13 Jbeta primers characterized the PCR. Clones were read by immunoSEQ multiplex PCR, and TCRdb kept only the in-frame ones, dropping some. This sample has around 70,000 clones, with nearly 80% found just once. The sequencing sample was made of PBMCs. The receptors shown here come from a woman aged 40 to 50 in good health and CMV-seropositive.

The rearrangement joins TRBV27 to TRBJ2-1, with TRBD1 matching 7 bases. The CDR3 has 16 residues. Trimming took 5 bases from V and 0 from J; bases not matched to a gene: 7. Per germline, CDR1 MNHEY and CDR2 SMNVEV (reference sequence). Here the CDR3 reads CASSTGTDFSYNEQFF. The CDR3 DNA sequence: TGTGCCAGCAGTACCGGGACAGACTTCTCCTACAATGAGCAGTTCTTC.

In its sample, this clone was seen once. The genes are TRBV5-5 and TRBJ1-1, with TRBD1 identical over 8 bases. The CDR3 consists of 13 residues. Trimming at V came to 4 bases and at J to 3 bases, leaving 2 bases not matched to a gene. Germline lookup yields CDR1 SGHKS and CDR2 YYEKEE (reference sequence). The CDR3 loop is CASSQGAYTEAFF. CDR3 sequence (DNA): TGTGCCAGCAGCCAGGGGGCATACACTGAAGCTTTCTTT.

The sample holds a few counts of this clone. The CDR3: CASSLVLAGGSEQFF. The CDR3 DNA follows: TGCGCCAGCAGCTTGGTACTAGCGGGGGGAAGCGAGCAGTTCTTC. The J gene is TRBJ2-1, the V gene TRBV5-1, with 12 nucleotides matching TRBD2. After removal of 0 bases from V and 10 bases from J, the junction contained 5 bases not matched to a gene. This CDR3 comprises 15 residues. Germline CDR1 is SGHRS and CDR2 is YFSETQ.

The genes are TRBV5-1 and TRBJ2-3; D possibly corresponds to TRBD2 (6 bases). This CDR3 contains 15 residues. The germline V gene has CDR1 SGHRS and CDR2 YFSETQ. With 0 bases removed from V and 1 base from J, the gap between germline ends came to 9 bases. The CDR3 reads CASSLEEGRTDTQYF. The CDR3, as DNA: TGCGCCAGCAGCTTGGAGGAGGGTCGCACAGATACGCAGTATTTT.

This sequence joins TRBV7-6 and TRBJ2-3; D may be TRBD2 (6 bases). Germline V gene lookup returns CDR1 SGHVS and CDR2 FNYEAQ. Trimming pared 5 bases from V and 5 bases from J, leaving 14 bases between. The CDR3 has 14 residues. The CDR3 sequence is CASSRMSGEDTQYF. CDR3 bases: TGTGCCAGCAGCCGTATGTCGGGGGAAGATACGCAGTATTTT.

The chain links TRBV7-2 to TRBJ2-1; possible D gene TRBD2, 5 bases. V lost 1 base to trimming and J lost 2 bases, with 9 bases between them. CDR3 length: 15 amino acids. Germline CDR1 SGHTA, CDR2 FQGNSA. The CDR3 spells CASSLGPTTYNEQFF. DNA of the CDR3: TGTGCCAGCAGCTTAGGGCCGACTACCTACAATGAGCAGTTCTTC.

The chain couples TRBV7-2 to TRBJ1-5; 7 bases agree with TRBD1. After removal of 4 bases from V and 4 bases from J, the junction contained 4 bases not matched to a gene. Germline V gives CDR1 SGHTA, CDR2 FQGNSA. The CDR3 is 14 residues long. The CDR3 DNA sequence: TGTGCCAGCAGCTCGGAGACAGGGAATCAGCCCCAGCATTTT. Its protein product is CASSSETGNQPQHF.

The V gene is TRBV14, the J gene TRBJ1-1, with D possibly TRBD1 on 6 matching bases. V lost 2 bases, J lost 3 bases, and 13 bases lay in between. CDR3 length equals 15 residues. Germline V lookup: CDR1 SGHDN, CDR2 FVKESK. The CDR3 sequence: CASSQTAGAHTEAFF. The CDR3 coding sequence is TGTGCCAGCAGCCAAACTGCGGGGGCCCACACTGAAGCTTTCTTT. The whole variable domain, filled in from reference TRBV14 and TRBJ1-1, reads EAGVTQFPSHSVIEKGQTVTLRCDPISGHDNLYWYRRVMGKEIKFLLHFVKESKQDESGMPNNRFLAERTGGTYSTLKVQPAELEDSGVYFCASSQTAGAHTEAFFGQGTRLTVV.

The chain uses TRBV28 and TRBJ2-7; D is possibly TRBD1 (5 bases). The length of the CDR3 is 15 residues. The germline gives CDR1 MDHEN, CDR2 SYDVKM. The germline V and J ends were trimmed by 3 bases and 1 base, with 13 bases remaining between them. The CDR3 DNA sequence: TGTGCCAGCAGTTTTGCAGGGCGGTTTTCCTACGAGCAGTACTTC. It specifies CASSFAGRFSYEQYF.

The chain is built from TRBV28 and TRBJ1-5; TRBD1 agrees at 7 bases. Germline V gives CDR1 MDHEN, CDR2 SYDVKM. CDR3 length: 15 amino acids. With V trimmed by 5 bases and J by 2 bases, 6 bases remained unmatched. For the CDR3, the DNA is TGTGCCAGCAGTCTCGACAGGGTTGGCAATCAGCCCCAGCATTTT. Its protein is CASSLDRVGNQPQHF.

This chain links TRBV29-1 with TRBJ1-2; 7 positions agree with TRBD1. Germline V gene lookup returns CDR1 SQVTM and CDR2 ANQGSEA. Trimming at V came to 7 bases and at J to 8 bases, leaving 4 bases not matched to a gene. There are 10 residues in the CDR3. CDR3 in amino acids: CSGDSEGYTF. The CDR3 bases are TGCAGCGGGGACAGCGAAGGCTACACCTTC.

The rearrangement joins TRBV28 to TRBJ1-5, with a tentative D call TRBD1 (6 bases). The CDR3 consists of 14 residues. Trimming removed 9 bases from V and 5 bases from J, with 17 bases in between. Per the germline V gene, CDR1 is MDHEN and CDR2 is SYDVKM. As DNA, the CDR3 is TGTGCCAGTTATGGGGGGGCGCAGGATCAGCCCCAGCATTTT. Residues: CASYGGAQDQPQHF.

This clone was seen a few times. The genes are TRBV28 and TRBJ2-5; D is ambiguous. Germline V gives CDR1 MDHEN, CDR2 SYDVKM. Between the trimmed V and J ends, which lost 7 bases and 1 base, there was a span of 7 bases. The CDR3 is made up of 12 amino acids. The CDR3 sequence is CASNLAQETQYF. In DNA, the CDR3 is TGTGCCAGCAATTTGGCCCAAGAGACCCAGTACTTC.

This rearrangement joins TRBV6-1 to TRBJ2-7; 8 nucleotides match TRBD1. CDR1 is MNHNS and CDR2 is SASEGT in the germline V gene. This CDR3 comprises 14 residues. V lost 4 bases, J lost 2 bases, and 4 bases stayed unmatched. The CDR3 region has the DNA TGTGCCAGCAGTGCCCGGACAGGGACCTACGAGCAGTACTTC. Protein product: CASSARTGTYEQYF.

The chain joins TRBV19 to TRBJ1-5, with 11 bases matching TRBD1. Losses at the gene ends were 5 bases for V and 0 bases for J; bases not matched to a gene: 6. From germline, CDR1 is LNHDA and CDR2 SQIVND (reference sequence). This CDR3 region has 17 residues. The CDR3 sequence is CASSPGTGGNSNQPQHF. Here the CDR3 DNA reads TGTGCCAGTAGTCCCGGGACAGGGGGAAATAGCAATCAGCCCCAGCATTTT.

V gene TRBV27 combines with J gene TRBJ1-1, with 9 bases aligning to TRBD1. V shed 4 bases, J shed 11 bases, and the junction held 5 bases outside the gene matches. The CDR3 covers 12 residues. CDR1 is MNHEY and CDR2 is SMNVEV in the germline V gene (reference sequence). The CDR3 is CASSYRGPEAFF. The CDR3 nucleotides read TGTGCCAGCAGTTACAGGGGGCCAGAGGCTTTCTTT.

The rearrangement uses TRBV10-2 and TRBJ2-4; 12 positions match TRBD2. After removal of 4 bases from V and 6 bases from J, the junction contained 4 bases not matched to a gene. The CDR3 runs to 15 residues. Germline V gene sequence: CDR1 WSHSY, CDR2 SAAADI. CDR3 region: CASSAPSGGANIQYF. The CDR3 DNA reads TGCGCCAGCAGTGCCCCTAGCGGGGGGGCAAACATTCAGTACTTC.

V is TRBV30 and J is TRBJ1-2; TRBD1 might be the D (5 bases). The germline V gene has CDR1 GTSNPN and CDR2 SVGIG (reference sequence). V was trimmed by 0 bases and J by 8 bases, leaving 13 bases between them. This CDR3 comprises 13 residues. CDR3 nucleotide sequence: TGTGCCTGGAGTGTAGGGCAGGGAAAAGGCTACACCTTC. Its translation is CAWSVGQGKGYTF.

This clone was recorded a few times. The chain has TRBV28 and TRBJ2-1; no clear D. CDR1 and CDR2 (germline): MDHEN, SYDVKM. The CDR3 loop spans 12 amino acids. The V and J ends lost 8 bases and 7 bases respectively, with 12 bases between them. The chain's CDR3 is CASADRTNEQFF. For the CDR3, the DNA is TGTGCCAGCGCGGATCGTACAAATGAGCAGTTCTTC.

The CDR3 loop reads CASSVAEGTHFGNTIYF. Written as DNA, the CDR3 is TGTGCCAGCAGCGTAGCGGAGGGGACCCACTTTGGAAACACCATATATTTT. This chain connects TRBV9 to TRBJ1-3; the D gene is possibly TRBD1 (5 bases). V lost 0 bases to trimming and J lost 3 bases, with 16 bases between them. The CDR3 runs 17 residues. Germline CDR1 is SGDLS and CDR2 is YYNGEE.

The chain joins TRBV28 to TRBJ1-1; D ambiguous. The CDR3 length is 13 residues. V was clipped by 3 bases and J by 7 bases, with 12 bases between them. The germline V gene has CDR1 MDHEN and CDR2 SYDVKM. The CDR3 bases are TGTGCCAGCAGTTTGTACAGCAGAGATGAAGCTTTCTTT. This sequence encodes CASSLYSRDEAFF.

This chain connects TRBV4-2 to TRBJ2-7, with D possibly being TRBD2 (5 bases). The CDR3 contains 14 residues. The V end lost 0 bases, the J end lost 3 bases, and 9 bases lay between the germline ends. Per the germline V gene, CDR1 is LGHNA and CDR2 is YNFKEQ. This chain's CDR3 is CASSQDLRDYEQYF. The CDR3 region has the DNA TGTGCCAGCAGCCAAGATCTCCGGGACTACGAGCAGTACTTC.